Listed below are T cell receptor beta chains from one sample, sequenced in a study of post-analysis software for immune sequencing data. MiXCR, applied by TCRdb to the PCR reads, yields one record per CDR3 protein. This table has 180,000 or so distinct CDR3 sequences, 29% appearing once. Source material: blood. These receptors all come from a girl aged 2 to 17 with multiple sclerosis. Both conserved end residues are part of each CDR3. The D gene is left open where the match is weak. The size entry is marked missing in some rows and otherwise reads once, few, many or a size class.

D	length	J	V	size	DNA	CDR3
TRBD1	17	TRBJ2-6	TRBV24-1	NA	TGTGCCACCAGTGATTTTGGGGGACAGGCTGGGGCCAACGTCCTGACTTTC	CATSDFGGQAGANVLTF
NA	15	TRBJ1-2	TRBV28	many	TGTGCCAGCAGTTTGCCCCGGAAGCGTTCCTATGGCTACACCTTC	CASSLPRKRSYGYTF
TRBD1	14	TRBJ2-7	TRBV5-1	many	TGCGCCAGCAGCCCAGGGACAGCTTCTTACGAGCAGTACTTC	CASSPGTASYEQYF
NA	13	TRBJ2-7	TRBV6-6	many	TGTGCCAGCTGCAGGGGGGCGGTCTACGAGCAGTACTTC	CASCRGAVYEQYF
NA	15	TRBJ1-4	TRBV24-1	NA	TGTGCCACCAGTGAGGACGGGACCTCTAATGAAAAACTGTTTTTT	CATSEDGTSNEKLFF
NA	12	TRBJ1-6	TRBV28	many	TGTGCCAGCGGACTCGATAATTCACCCCTCCACTTT	CASGLDNSPLHF
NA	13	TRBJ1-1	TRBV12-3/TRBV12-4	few	TGTGCCAGCAGTTTAGAGTGGAACACTGAAGCTTTCTTT	CASSLEWNTEAFF
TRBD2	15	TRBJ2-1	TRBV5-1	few	TGCGCCAGCAGCCAGGTTCGCGGGAGAGGAAATGAGCAGTTCTTC	CASSQVRGRGNEQFF
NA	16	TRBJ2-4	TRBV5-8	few	TGTGCCAGCAGCTTCCCAGGGGGGGGGATCAAAAACATTCAGTACTTC	CASSFPGGGIKNIQYF
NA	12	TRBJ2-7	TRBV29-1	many	TGCAGCGTTGAAGATCTCGCCTACGAGCAGTACTTC	CSVEDLAYEQYF
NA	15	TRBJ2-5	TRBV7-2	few	TGTGCCAGCAGCTTAGTTTGGGGTGTTTGGGAGACCCAGTACTTC	CASSLVWGVWETQYF
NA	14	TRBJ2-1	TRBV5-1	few	TGCGCCAGCAGCGCGCATGGGGGCGGAAATGAGCAGTTCTTC	CASSAHGGGNEQFF
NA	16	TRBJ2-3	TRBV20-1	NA	TGCGGTGCCATTCCCGCCGGGACAATATTCACAGATACGCAGTATTTT	CGAIPAGTIFTDTQYF
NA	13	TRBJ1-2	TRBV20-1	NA	TGCAGTGCTATGCCCGGGAGTAACTATGGCTACACCTTC	CSAMPGSNYGYTF
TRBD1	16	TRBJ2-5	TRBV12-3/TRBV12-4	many	TGTGCCAGCAGTTTAGCGACAGGGGGTAACCAAGAGACCCAGTACTTC	CASSLATGGNQETQYF
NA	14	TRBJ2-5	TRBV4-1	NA	TGCGCCAGCAGCCAAGATCCCGGGGCCGAGACCCAGTACTTC	CASSQDPGAETQYF
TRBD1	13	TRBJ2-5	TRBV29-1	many	TGCAGCGTTGAACCGGGACAGAGAGAGACCCAGTACTTC	CSVEPGQRETQYF
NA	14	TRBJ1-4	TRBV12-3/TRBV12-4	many	TGTGCCAGCTCCCTGACAGCAACTAATGAAAAACTGTTTTTT	CASSLTATNEKLFF
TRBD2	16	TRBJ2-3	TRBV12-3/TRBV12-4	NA	TGTGCCAGCAGCCCGTACGGGAGGGTTTCGACAGATGCGCAGTATTTT	CASSPYGRVSTDAQYF
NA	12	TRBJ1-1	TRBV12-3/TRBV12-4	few	TGTGCCAGCCGCGATGAGGGGTATGAAGCTTTCTTT	CASRDEGYEAFF
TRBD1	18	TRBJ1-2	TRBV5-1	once	TGCGCCAGCAGCATCGGACAGGGGGCGCGCATGGAAGACTATGGCTACACCTTC	CASSIGQGARMEDYGYTF
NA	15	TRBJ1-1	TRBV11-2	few	TGTGCCAGCAGCTTAAGTGTTGGCGCGAACACTGAAGCTTTCTTT	CASSLSVGANTEAFF
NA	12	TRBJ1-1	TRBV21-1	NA	TGTGCCAGCAGGTTCAGGGTCACTGAAGCTTTCTTT	CASRFRVTEAFF
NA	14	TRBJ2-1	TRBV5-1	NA	TGCGCCAGCAGCATGGCGCAGGGGTGGAATGAGCAGTTCTTC	CASSMAQGWNEQFF
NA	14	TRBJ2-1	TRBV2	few	TGTGCCAGCAGTGAAGGGAGGTTCTACAATGAGCAGTTCTTC	CASSEGRFYNEQFF
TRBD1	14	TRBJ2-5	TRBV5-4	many	TGTGCCAGCAGCTTAGGGACAGGGTCCGAGACCCAGTACTTC	CASSLGTGSETQYF
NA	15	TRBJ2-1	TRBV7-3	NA	TGTGCCAGCGGTCCCTTTTTAGGCCGGGTCAATGAGCAGTTCTTC	CASGPFLGRVNEQFF
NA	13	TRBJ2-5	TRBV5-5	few	TGTGCCAGCAGCTTCCGGGACCAAGAGACCCAGTACTTC	CASSFRDQETQYF
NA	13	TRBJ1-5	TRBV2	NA	TGTGCCAGCAATCGGCAAACTAATCAGCCCCAGCATTTT	CASNRQTNQPQHF
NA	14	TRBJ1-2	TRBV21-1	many	TGTGCCAGCAGCAAAGGTGACAGGGACTGTGGCTACACCTTC	CASSKGDRDCGYTF
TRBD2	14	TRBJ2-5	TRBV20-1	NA	TGCAGTGCTAGTATCGACCCGGGGAGGGATGAGCAGTACTTC	CSASIDPGRDEQYF
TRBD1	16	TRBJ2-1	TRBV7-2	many	TGTGCCAGCAGCTTAGGCCGGGGACAGAATTACAATGAGCAGTTCTTC	CASSLGRGQNYNEQFF
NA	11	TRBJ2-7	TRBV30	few	TGTGCCTGGAGGTGGGGATACGAGCAGTACTTC	CAWRWGYEQYF
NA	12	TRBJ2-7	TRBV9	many	TGTGCCAGCAGTTCGACTACGGGGGAGCAGTACTTC	CASSSTTGEQYF
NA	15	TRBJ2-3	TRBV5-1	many	TGCGCCAGCAGCTTGGTGGGACGGAAGGCAGATACGCAGTATTTT	CASSLVGRKADTQYF